One and the same sample provided the 29 T cell receptor beta chains below, sequenced in a study of early T cells in non-severe SARS-CoV-2 infection. TCRdb recomputed calls from the 5' RACE reads with MiXCR, one row per CDR3 protein. The table lists 51,000 or so distinct CDR3 sequences, approximately 10% of them singletons. The sequenced material came from whole blood. The receptors come from an adult who was a healthcare worker with PCR-confirmed SARS-CoV-2 infection or an uninfected control (not recorded which).

The chain combines TRBV5-4 with TRBJ2-1, with 7 bases identical to TRBD2. CDR1 SGHNT and CDR2 YYREEE come from the germline V gene (reference sequence). The V and J ends lost 6 bases and 10 bases, in that order; junction bases with no gene match: 16. The CDR3 loop spans 15 amino acids. The CDR3 here is CASNRETSRAGEQFF. CDR3 coding DNA: TGTGCCAGCAACCGGGAGACTAGCCGGGCTGGGGAGCAGTTCTTC.

This clonotype was detected ten times or more. V gene TRBV6-5 combines with J gene TRBJ2-1, with D tentatively TRBD2 (6 bases). From germline, CDR1 is MNHEY and CDR2 SVGAGI. V was trimmed by 1 base and J by 5 bases, leaving 15 bases between them. The length of the CDR3 is 16 residues. The CDR3 sequence is CASSYLGRGLHNEQFF. CDR3 nucleotide sequence: TGTGCCAGCAGTTACTTAGGAAGGGGACTCCACAATGAGCAGTTCTTC.

This clonotype was seen many times. This chain connects TRBV27 to TRBJ2-1; weak D call: TRBD2 (5 bases). CDR1 and CDR2 (germline): MNHEY, SMNVEV (reference sequence). The CDR3 totals 12 residues. V lost 3 bases to trimming and J lost 9 bases, with 9 bases between them. For the CDR3, the DNA is TGTGCCAGCAGTTTGCCCCGGGGTGAGCAGTTCTTC. As protein: CASSLPRGEQFF.

This clonotype showed up just a few times. The genes are TRBV2 and TRBJ2-4; TRBD2 agrees at 14 bases. Germline V CDR1 and CDR2: SNHLY, FYNNEI. V dropped 5 bases and J dropped 4; count of bases not matched to a gene: 1. This CDR3 comprises 15 residues. In DNA, the CDR3 is TGTGCCAGCAGTCGACTAGCGGGGGGGAAAAACATTCAGTACTTC. This encodes CASSRLAGGKNIQYF.

The chain uses TRBV6-1 and TRBJ1-1, with a weak D call TRBD1 (5 bases). CDR1 MNHNS and CDR2 SASEGT come from the germline V gene. The CDR3 is made up of 12 amino acids. V was pared by 6 bases and J by 10 bases, with 15 bases between. As DNA, the CDR3 is TGTGCCAGCAGCGGCGCCGGGACCGCAGCTTTCTTT. Translated: CASSGAGTAAFF.

The chain is built from TRBV5-1 and TRBJ1-1, with a possible D match to TRBD1 (6 bases). V lost 3 bases to trimming and J lost 5 bases, with 14 bases between them. This CDR3 spans 14 amino acids. Germline V CDR1 and CDR2: SGHRS, YFSETQ. CDR3 amino acids: CASSSGPGVTEAFF. CDR3 nucleotide sequence: TGCGCCAGCAGCTCGGGACCAGGGGTGACTGAAGCTTTCTTT. The whole variable domain, remainder taken from reference TRBV5-1 and TRBJ1-1, is KAGVTQTPRYLIKTRGQQVTLSCSPISGHRSVSWYQQTPGQGLQFLFEYFSETQRNKGNFPGRFSGRQFSNSRSEMNVSTLELGDSALYLCASSSGPGVTEAFFGQGTRLTVV.

There are many counts of this clonotype. The chain has TRBV7-6 and TRBJ1-4; D is undetermined. The CDR3 runs 14 residues. Germline values: CDR1 SGHVS, CDR2 FNYEAQ. V lost 2 bases and J 7 bases, leaving 11 bases between the germline ends. The CDR3 region is CASSLFPDGEKLFF. The CDR3 DNA is TGTGCCAGCAGCTTATTCCCAGACGGTGAAAAACTGTTTTTT.

This clonotype was found many times. V gene TRBV29-1 combines with J gene TRBJ2-5; D possibly corresponds to TRBD1 (6 bases). This CDR3 has 14 amino acids. The V gene lost 6 bases and the J gene lost 1 base, with 15 bases spanning the gap. Germline V gives CDR1 SQVTM, CDR2 ANQGSEA. The CDR3 nucleotides are TGCAGCGTCAACCCGAGACAGGCCCAAGAGACCCAGTACTTC. Translating gives CSVNPRQAQETQYF.

The chain recombines TRBV24-1 with TRBJ2-5; 11 positions agree with TRBD1. Germline V gene data show CDR1 as KGHDR and CDR2 as SFDVKD. Trimming cost V 4 bases and J 5 bases; bases outside gene matches: 8. The CDR3 loop spans 16 amino acids. The CDR3 region is CATSEWGQGDVETQYF. The CDR3 DNA is TGTGCCACCAGTGAATGGGGACAGGGGGACGTCGAGACCCAGTACTTC.

The rearrangement links TRBV4-1 to TRBJ1-2; a possible D gene is TRBD1 (6 bases). The germline CDR1 and CDR2 sequences are MGHRA and YSYEKL. There are 13 residues in the CDR3. V was pared by 6 bases and J by 6 bases, with 14 bases between. CDR3 amino acids: CASSDGGIDGYTF. The CDR3 DNA is TGCGCCAGCAGTGACGGGGGCATCGATGGCTACACCTTC.

CDR3 coding DNA: TGTGCCATCAGTGATCCCTCAGGGGGGGAAAAACTGTTTTTT. It codes for CAISDPSGGEKLFF. The chain carries TRBV10-3 and TRBJ1-4; 7 bases fit TRBD1. Per germline, CDR1 ENHRY and CDR2 SYGVKD. This CDR3 spans 14 amino acids. V shed 3 bases and J 8 bases; nucleotides not matched to a gene: 6.

The rearrangement links TRBV20-1 to TRBJ2-7; D is ambiguous. This CDR3 region has 9 residues. V lost 4 bases, J lost 7 bases, and 5 bases lay in between. The germline CDR1 and CDR2 sequences are DFQATT and SNEGSKA (reference sequence). In DNA form, the CDR3 reads TGCAGTGCTACGCAGGAGCAGTACTTC. Protein sequence: CSATQEQYF.

In this sample, this clonotype turned up a few times. CDR3 in amino acids: CASSHKTGGSLTDEQFF. Written as DNA, the CDR3 is TGCGCCAGCAGCCACAAGACCGGCGGGAGCCTAACGGATGAGCAGTTCTTC. The genes are TRBV4-3 and TRBJ2-1; 7 bases are shared with TRBD2. V was pared by 3 bases and J by 8 bases, with 16 bases of the junction left unmatched. Germline V lookup: CDR1 LGHNA, CDR2 YSLEER. CDR3 size: 17 residues.

This clonotype was counted at least ten times. The V and J genes are TRBV10-2 and TRBJ2-5, with 9 bases fitting TRBD2. The germline gives CDR1 WSHSY, CDR2 SAAADI. The CDR3 covers 13 residues. V lost 9 bases and J lost 1; bases outside the gene matches: 3. CDR3 region: CASQREVQETQYF. In DNA, the CDR3 is TGCGCCAGTCAGCGGGAGGTCCAAGAGACCCAGTACTTC.

This clonotype was detected many times. This chain connects TRBV30 to TRBJ2-1; 7 bases map to TRBD2. The germline gives CDR1 GTSNPN, CDR2 SVGIG (reference sequence). The CDR3 has 16 residues. The V segment lost 0 bases and the J segment 0 bases; nucleotides outside the gene matches: 5. The CDR3 DNA reads TGTGCCTGGAGTGTAGGGGCGGGGGACTCCTACAATGAGCAGTTCTTC. This translates into CAWSVGAGDSYNEQFF.

The chain uses TRBV7-9 and TRBJ2-2; 7 nucleotides match TRBD1. V lost 4 bases and J lost 1; bases outside the gene matches: 9. Germline lookup yields CDR1 SEHNR and CDR2 FQNEAQ (reference sequence). This CDR3 is 17 amino acids long. The CDR3 here is CASSYPQGSWNTGELFF. Here the CDR3 DNA reads TGTGCCAGCAGCTACCCACAGGGGAGCTGGAACACCGGGGAGCTGTTTTTT.

The chain employs TRBV4-2 and TRBJ1-1; no reliable D call. CDR1 and CDR2 from the germline V gene are LGHNA and YNFKEQ. Trimming cost V 1 base and J 4 bases, with 16 bases left between them. The CDR3 sequence is 16 residues long. CDR3 nucleotide sequence: TGTGCCAGCAGCCAAGCCCTTTCGCGGGGTGGCACTGAAGCTTTCTTT. Residues: CASSQALSRGGTEAFF.

This clonotype showed up many times. The germline gene is not matched at one end of the junction; a read error may be the cause. This chain joins TRBV6-2 or TRBV6-3 and TRBJ1-1; 8 bases agree with TRBD1. This CDR3 has 12 residues. The germline V gene has CDR1 MNHEY and CDR2 SVGEGT. CDR3 region: CASSPLPGTGEF. CDR3 in DNA: TGTGCCAGCAGTCCTCTTCCCGGGACAGGTGAATTT.

This clonotype came up many times. The J gene is TRBJ2-3, the V gene TRBV28; possible D gene TRBD2, 5 bases. Deletions cut 8 bases from V and 10 bases from J, with 16 bases between. Per the germline V gene, CDR1 is MDHEN and CDR2 is SYDVKM. There are 12 residues in the CDR3. DNA for the CDR3: TGTGCCAGCCTAGACGGGTTGGAGGCGCAGTATTTT. This sequence encodes CASLDGLEAQYF. Using reference TRBV28 and TRBJ2-3 for the parts outside the CDR3, the full variable domain is DVKVTQSSRYLVKRTGEKVFLECVQDMDHENMFWYRQDPGLGLRLIYFSYDVKMKEKGDIPEGYSVSREKKERFSLILESASTNQTSMYLCASLDGLEAQYFGPGTRLTVL.

The sample holds many counts of this clonotype. The rearrangement joins TRBV4-2 to TRBJ1-3; 7 nucleotides line up with TRBD1. This CDR3 is 17 amino acids long. V was clipped by 0 bases and J by 0 bases; unmatched bases: 5. Germline-derived CDR1 and CDR2 are LGHNA and YNFKEQ. DNA of the CDR3: TGTGCCAGCAGCCAAGACTGGACAGGCCACTCTGGAAACACCATATATTTT. As protein: CASSQDWTGHSGNTIYF.

This clonotype occurred a few times. This chain joins TRBV7-2 and TRBJ1-5; D might be TRBD1 (6 bases). The germline V and J ends were trimmed by 5 bases and 4 bases, with 18 bases remaining between them. The V gene's germline CDR1 is SGHTA and CDR2 FQGNSA. The CDR3 loop spans 16 amino acids. CDR3 DNA: TGTGCCAGCAGCCAAGGGCTAGGGGGTGATAATCAGCCCCAGCATTTT. It specifies CASSQGLGGDNQPQHF.

At least ten counts were recorded for this clonotype. The V call is TRBV20-1, the J call TRBJ2-7; unclear D gene. Germline V gene sequence: CDR1 DFQATT, CDR2 SNEGSKA (reference sequence). This CDR3 has 12 residues. V was trimmed by 6 bases and J by 4 bases, leaving 13 bases between them. CDR3 residues: CSAQTDGYEQYF. The CDR3 DNA sequence: TGCAGTGCCCAAACGGACGGATACGAGCAGTACTTC.

A note on this clonotype: An end of the junction does not agree with germline; a read error may underlie this. The gene calls are TRBV7-7 and TRBJ2-5; D is perhaps TRBD2 (6 bases). CDR3 length equals 14 residues. Germline values: CDR1 SSHAT, CDR2 FNYEAQ (reference sequence). The CDR3 bases are TGTGCTAGCAGCCTAAAACCCGGGGGAGAGACCCAGTACTTC. Protein: CASSLKPGGETQYF.

In its sample, this clonotype was seen many times. V and J are TRBV5-1 and TRBJ2-1, with D maybe TRBD2 (5 bases). CDR1 SGHRS and CDR2 YFSETQ come from the germline V gene. Trimming took 0 bases from V and 4 from J, leaving 5 bases between them. This CDR3 has 13 amino acids. CDR3 coding DNA: TGCGCCAGCAGCTTGGGCGGGTACAATGAGCAGTTCTTC. It codes for CASSLGGYNEQFF.

The sample holds many counts of this clonotype. J is TRBJ1-5 and V is TRBV28; unclear D gene. CDR3 size: 17 residues. With 5 bases removed from V and 5 bases from J, the gap between germline ends came to 22 bases. CDR1 is MDHEN, CDR2 SYDVKM, per germline. The CDR3: CASSRSYKVGLHQPQHF. For the CDR3, the DNA is TGTGCCAGCAGTAGGTCCTATAAAGTTGGGCTTCATCAGCCCCAGCATTTT.

In this sample, this clonotype turned up many times. The chain couples TRBV21-1 to TRBJ2-1; whether TRBD1, the table's D call, matches the DNA was not checked. TRBV21-1 is a documented pseudogene. There are 16 residues in the CDR3. As DNA, the CDR3 is TGTGCCAGCAGCAAAGGGAGTCCAAGGGGCGGGAATGAGCAGTTCTTC. Translation gives CASSKGSPRGGNEQFF.

This clonotype was found many times. A junction end diverges from the germline sequence, so it may reflect a read error. The rearrangement links TRBV7-7 to TRBJ2-1; a possible D gene is TRBD2 (5 bases). This CDR3 is 14 amino acids long. Germline CDR1 is SSHAT and CDR2 is FNYEAQ (reference sequence). This CDR3 is CASSLGGSHNEQFF. CDR3 bases: TGTGCTAGCAGCTTAGGAGGTAGTCACAATGAGCAGTTCTTC. The entire variable domain, with the rest obtained from reference TRBV7-7 and TRBJ2-1, is as follows: GAGVSQSPRYKVTKRGQDVTLRCDPISSHATLYWYQQALGQGPEFLTYFNYEAQPDKSGLPSDRFSAERPEGSISTLTIQRTEQRDSAMYRCASSLGGSHNEQFFGPGTRLTVL.

This chain uses TRBV4-3 with TRBJ1-6; no clear D. The CDR3 consists of 15 residues. Trimming took 3 bases from V and 10 from J, leaving 16 bases between them. Per germline, CDR1 LGHNA and CDR2 YSLEER. In nucleotides, the CDR3 is TGCGCCAGCAGCCAGGTTTTCCGAAGTGAATCACCCCTCCACTTT. Its protein product is CASSQVFRSESPLHF.

The chain is built from TRBV20-1 and TRBJ2-7; 9 nucleotides match TRBD1. Germline trimming cut 2 bases from V and 7 bases from J; bases unmatched to any gene: 6. The CDR3 runs to 13 residues. Germline values: CDR1 DFQATT, CDR2 SNEGSKA (reference sequence). CDR3 sequence reads: CSARSRTGEEQYF. The CDR3 DNA reads TGCAGTGCTAGATCTCGGACAGGGGAAGAGCAGTACTTC.